What follows are 11 T cell receptor beta chains derived from one specimen sequenced in a study of OX40 agonist ivuxolimab in advanced cancers. Here immunoSEQ multiplex PCR was the method, and the copy in TCRdb shows in-frame clones only, minus some. The sample consists of roughly 92,000 clones, 87% of them appearing once. Sequencing used CD4+ or CD8+ T cells sorted from blood, obtained in a trial of the OX40 agonist ivuxolimab. The receptors here all came from an adult with an advanced solid tumor such as melanoma, head and neck, liver or kidney cancer.

The chain couples TRBV7-8 to TRBJ2-2; tentative D call: TRBD2 (6 bases). Between the trimmed V and J ends, which lost 5 bases and 2 bases, there was a span of 9 bases. The CDR3 is 14 amino acids. Germline V gene data show CDR1 as SGHVS and CDR2 as FQNEAQ. The CDR3 DNA follows: TGTGCCAGCAGCCGGGACTTCAACACCGGGGAGCTGTTTTTT. Translation: CASSRDFNTGELFF.

The rearrangement links TRBV28 to TRBJ2-5; TRBD1 aligns across 11 bases. The V segment lost 4 bases and the J segment 5 bases; nucleotides outside the gene matches: 6. Germline lookup yields CDR1 MDHEN and CDR2 SYDVKM. The CDR3 has 15 residues. In DNA, the CDR3 is TGTGCCAGCAGTTGGACAGGGGGCGCAGGGGAGACCCAGTACTTC. It encodes CASSWTGGAGETQYF.

The rearrangement links TRBV11-1 to TRBJ1-2; D is undetermined. Deletions cut 2 bases from V and 14 bases from J, with 18 bases between. Germline V gene data show CDR1 as SGHAT and CDR2 as FQDESV (reference sequence). This CDR3 is 13 amino acids long. The CDR3 protein is CASSLRFVALWTF. DNA of the CDR3: TGTGCCAGCAGCTTACGCTTCGTCGCCTTGTGGACCTTC. Full variable domain (remainder filled in from reference TRBV11-1 and TRBJ1-2): EAEVAQSPRYKITEKSQAVAFWCDPISGHATLYWYRQILGQGPELLVQFQDESVVDDSQLPKDRFSAERLKGVDSTLKIQPAELGDSAMYLCASSLRFVALWTFGSGTRLTVV.

V usage is TRBV7-9 and J usage is TRBJ2-5; no reliable D call. The V end was cut by 4 bases, the J end by 4 bases, with 10 bases between. The germline V gene has CDR1 SEHNR and CDR2 FQNEAQ (reference sequence). This CDR3 region has 13 residues. The CDR3 loop is CASSSLGGETQYF. The CDR3 bases are TGTGCCAGCAGCTCCCTAGGTGGAGAGACCCAGTACTTC. The full variable domain, completed using reference TRBV7-9 and TRBJ2-5, is DTGVSQNPRHKITKRGQNVTFRCDPISEHNRLYWYRQTLGQGPEFLTYFQNEAQLEKSRLLSDRFSAERPKGSFSTLEIQRTEQGDSAMYLCASSSLGGETQYFGPGTRLLVL.

Here the CDR3 DNA reads TGTGCCAGCAGCTTTAGCGGGGGGGAGACCCAGTACTTC. Translating it yields CASSFSGGETQYF. The V gene is TRBV11-1, the J gene TRBJ2-5; TRBD2 aligns across 10 bases. Germline values: CDR1 SGHAT, CDR2 FQDESV (reference sequence). The length of the CDR3 is 13 residues. The V segment lost 3 bases and the J segment 5 bases; nucleotides outside the gene matches: 0. Combining the CDR3 with reference TRBV11-1 and TRBJ2-5 gives the whole variable domain EAEVAQSPRYKITEKSQAVAFWCDPISGHATLYWYRQILGQGPELLVQFQDESVVDDSQLPKDRFSAERLKGVDSTLKIQPAELGDSAMYLCASSFSGGETQYFGPGTRLLVL.

This chain uses TRBV13 with TRBJ1-5; D may be TRBD1 (5 bases). Germline lookup yields CDR1 PRHDT and CDR2 FYEKMQ (reference sequence). The CDR3 is 16 residues long. The V and J ends lost 5 bases and 4 bases respectively, with 18 bases between them. CDR3 nucleotides: TGTGCCAGCAGCCCATCCCCCCTGCGGGGGAATCAGCCCCAGCATTTT. It encodes CASSPSPLRGNQPQHF.

This clone occurred once. The chain uses TRBV10-3 and TRBJ2-1; 7 nucleotides line up with TRBD2. Germline V lookup: CDR1 ENHRY, CDR2 SYGVKD. The CDR3 loop spans 14 amino acids. J lost 3 bases, V lost 3 bases, and 2 bases had no gene match. The CDR3 protein is CAISEGDYYNEQFF. The CDR3 DNA sequence: TGTGCCATCAGTGAAGGGGACTACTACAATGAGCAGTTCTTC.

J is TRBJ1-5 and V is TRBV19; no firm D call. V was pared by 7 bases and J by 1 base, with 8 bases between. The V gene's germline CDR1 is LNHDA and CDR2 SQIVND (reference sequence). This CDR3 comprises 13 residues. The CDR3 region is CASTPVSNQPQHF. The CDR3, as DNA: TGTGCCAGTACCCCGGTAAGCAATCAGCCCCAGCATTTT.

The chain employs TRBV10-3 and TRBJ1-2; maybe TRBD1 (5 bases). Germline values: CDR1 ENHRY, CDR2 SYGVKD. The CDR3 length is 13 residues. Deletions cut 3 bases from V and 4 bases from J, with 9 bases between. The CDR3 bases are TGTGCCATCAGTGACCACGACAGCTATGGCTACACCTTC. Translated: CAISDHDSYGYTF.

V gene TRBV6-5 combines with J gene TRBJ1-1; perhaps TRBD1 as D (6 bases). Germline CDR1 MNHEY, CDR2 SVGAGI. V lost 5 bases to trimming and J lost 3 bases, with 10 bases between them. This CDR3 comprises 13 residues. The CDR3 DNA is TGTGCCAGCAGTCCTGGACAGTACACTGAAGCTTTCTTT. It is translated as CASSPGQYTEAFF.

V usage is TRBV19 and J usage is TRBJ1-5; D remains ambiguous. Per germline, CDR1 LNHDA and CDR2 SQIVND (reference sequence). The CDR3 has 16 amino acids. V was clipped by 5 bases and J by 1 base, with 15 bases between them. The CDR3 nucleotides read TGTGCCAGTAGTCCCCTCGGGGAGACCAGCAATCAGCCCCAGCATTTT. The encoded protein is CASSPLGETSNQPQHF.